A selection of T cell receptor beta chains follows, all from one sample in a study of blood T cell repertoires in COVID-19. Assay used: immunoSEQ multiplex PCR; TCRdb lists only in-frame clones, some missing. This sample has about 410,000 clones, with 80% to 90% found just once. Sequenced material: peripheral blood. All receptors derive from a young woman with active or convalescent COVID-19. Both conserved end residues are part of each CDR3. Fields, in order: J gene, D gene, clone size, V gene, CDR3 DNA, CDR3 protein. A D gene is named only where the DNA matches it firmly. Size is stated for part of the rows, as once, few or many counts, or as a class when the clone is expanded.

j_gene: TRBJ2-7
d_gene: .
abundance: .
v_gene: TRBV3-1/TRBV3-2
CDR3nt: TGTGCCAGCAGCCAAGGACGCTGGGAGTTGGCCTACGAGCAGTACTTC
CDR3aa: CASSQGRWELAYEQYF

j_gene: TRBJ2-7
d_gene: TRBD2
abundance: .
v_gene: TRBV5-1
CDR3nt: TGCGCCAGCAGCTCTAGCGGGGGGGCCCTCTCCTACGAGCAGTACTTC
CDR3aa: CASSSSGGALSYEQYF

j_gene: TRBJ2-7
d_gene: .
abundance: .
v_gene: TRBV4-1
CDR3nt: TGCGCCAGCAGCGTTCCCGGGACTTCCCACAGCGAGCAGTACTTC
CDR3aa: CASSVPGTSHSEQYF

j_gene: TRBJ2-1
d_gene: TRBD1
abundance: once
v_gene: TRBV5-1
CDR3nt: TGCGCCAGCAGCACATCCGGACAGGGGTACAATGAGCAGTTCTTC
CDR3aa: CASSTSGQGYNEQFF

j_gene: TRBJ1-1
d_gene: .
abundance: .
v_gene: TRBV6-6
CDR3nt: TGTGCCAGCAGTTACCGTGGAGAGAACACTGAAGCTTTCTTT
CDR3aa: CASSYRGENTEAFF

j_gene: TRBJ1-2
d_gene: .
abundance: .
v_gene: TRBV18
CDR3nt: TGTGCCAGCTCACCTACTCCGGACTATGGCTACACCTTC
CDR3aa: CASSPTPDYGYTF

j_gene: TRBJ2-3
d_gene: TRBD2
abundance: .
v_gene: TRBV6-5
CDR3nt: TGTGCCAGCAGTTTTTCTAGCGGGGACCTCACAGATACGCAGTATTTT
CDR3aa: CASSFSSGDLTDTQYF

j_gene: TRBJ2-7
d_gene: .
abundance: .
v_gene: TRBV5-6
CDR3nt: TGTGCCAGCAGCTTAGGTAGCAGGGATGCGTTCGACGAGCAGTACTTC
CDR3aa: CASSLGSRDAFDEQYF

j_gene: TRBJ2-5
d_gene: .
abundance: .
v_gene: TRBV19
CDR3nt: TGTGCCAGTAGTATCGTCTTGGGCCCCCAAGAGACCCAGTACTTC
CDR3aa: CASSIVLGPQETQYF

j_gene: TRBJ1-3
d_gene: TRBD1
abundance: many
v_gene: TRBV14
CDR3nt: TGTGCCAGCAGCCGACTACAGGGGTTCAACACCATATATTTT
CDR3aa: CASSRLQGFNTIYF

j_gene: TRBJ1-3
d_gene: .
abundance: few
v_gene: TRBV13
CDR3nt: TGTGCCAGCAGCTTAGAGAGGCGCCTTGACACCATATATTTT
CDR3aa: CASSLERRLDTIYF

j_gene: TRBJ1-5
d_gene: TRBD1
abundance: .
v_gene: TRBV7-9
CDR3nt: TGTGCCAGCAGCTTAGCTGAGACAGGGGTGATAGGTCAGCCCCAGCATTTT
CDR3aa: CASSLAETGVIGQPQHF

j_gene: TRBJ1-1
d_gene: TRBD1
abundance: .
v_gene: TRBV10-3
CDR3nt: TGTGCCACAGGGACAGGGGATAACACTGAAGCTTTCTTT
CDR3aa: CATGTGDNTEAFF

j_gene: TRBJ2-2
d_gene: .
abundance: .
v_gene: TRBV9
CDR3nt: TGTGCCAGCAGCCTTAACACCGGGGAGCTGTTTTTT
CDR3aa: CASSLNTGELFF

j_gene: TRBJ2-1
d_gene: TRBD2
abundance: .
v_gene: TRBV24-1
CDR3nt: TGTGCCACCAGTGGTTCTTTGACATCCGGGACTAGCGGAAATGAGCAGTTCTTC
CDR3aa: CATSGSLTSGTSGNEQFF

j_gene: TRBJ1-1
d_gene: .
abundance: few
v_gene: TRBV7-9
CDR3nt: TGTGCCAGCAGCTTAAGCCAAGTCGCTGAAGCTTTCTTT
CDR3aa: CASSLSQVAEAFF